The 5 T cell receptor beta chains below were found in one sample sequenced in a study of cytomegalovirus exposure and HLA in healthy donors. A multiplex PCR was run with 60 Vbeta primers and 13 Jbeta primers. The protocol was immunoSEQ multiplex PCR, while the TCRdb copy is restricted to in-frame clones and leaves out a portion. The table counts under 90,000 clones; 7.5% lies in the top ten. Source material: PBMCs. The receptor source for this set is a female donor in good health and CMV-seropositive.

The chain is built from TRBV14 and TRBJ2-7; 12 bases fit TRBD1. The CDR3 has 17 amino acids. Germline assignment: CDR1 SGHDN and CDR2 FVKESK. Trimming took 2 bases from V and 5 from J; bases not matched to a gene: 10. In DNA, the CDR3 is TGTGCCAGCAGCCAAACAAAGGGGGACAGGGGGCGGCACGAGCAGTACTTC. Its translation: CASSQTKGDRGRHEQYF.

This chain links TRBV30 with TRBJ2-5; 7 nucleotides match TRBD1. The CDR3 has 14 residues. The ends lost 2 bases at V and 2 bases at J; junction bases unmatched: 5. Germline V gene sequence: CDR1 GTSNPN, CDR2 SVGIG (reference sequence). The CDR3 reads CAWSPGTAQETQYF. CDR3 DNA: TGTGCCTGGAGTCCCGGGACAGCGCAAGAGACCCAGTACTTC.

V is TRBV2 and J is TRBJ1-6; D may be TRBD1 (6 bases). Trimming removed 1 base from V and 6 bases from J, with 10 bases in between. Germline V gene lookup returns CDR1 SNHLY and CDR2 FYNNEI. This CDR3 has 15 amino acids. The CDR3 bases are TGTGCCAGCAGTGAAGATTCAGGGGTTAATTCACCCCTCCACTTT. Its translation: CASSEDSGVNSPLHF.

The chain couples TRBV4-2 to TRBJ2-2; 7 nucleotides line up with TRBD1. The germline V gene has CDR1 LGHNA and CDR2 YNFKEQ. This CDR3 is 16 amino acids long. The V gene end was trimmed by 1 base and the J gene end by 2 bases; junction bases not matched to a gene: 4. The CDR3 sequence is CASSQGGTANTGELFF. CDR3 bases: TGTGCCAGCAGCCAAGGGGGGACAGCCAACACCGGGGAGCTGTTTTTT.

The rearrangement uses TRBV28 and TRBJ2-1, with 9 bases fitting TRBD2. CDR3 size: 15 residues. The J segment lost 6 bases and the V segment lost 4 bases, leaving 7 bases of the junction unmatched. CDR1 MDHEN and CDR2 SYDVKM come from the germline V gene. CDR3 DNA: TGTGCCAGCAGTTCCGGGACTAGCCGAGGCAATGAGCAGTTCTTC. This gives the protein CASSSGTSRGNEQFF.